Listed below are T cell receptor beta chains from one sample, sequenced in a study of T cell repertoires in cytomegalovirus infection. The antigens for these receptors are not known. TCRdb itself ran the reads through MiXCR, one entry per CDR3 protein. Of approximately 730,000 distinct CDR3 sequences listed, almost 30% are singletons. The source was cultured CD8+ T cells from PBMCs, collected from culture after CMV antigen stimulation. Receptor source: a human donor in good health (CMV status not recorded). Some clones in this sample may be carry-over from other donors' samples. Both conserved end residues are part of each CDR3. The order of the fields is V gene, CDR3 protein.

>TRBV11-2
CASSPPDVGVPALHF
>TRBV7-9
CASSRTGGIGYTF
>TRBV12-5
CATRDSYNEQFF
>TRBV4-1
CASSPIWGQGSYEQYF
>TRBV4-1
CASSHPGQHNEQFF
>TRBV7-2
CASSLLAVTYEQYF
>TRBV4-2
CASSHDRNSGNTIYF
>TRBV19
CASSIGTATTGELFF
>TRBV19
CASSIGTHYGYTF
>TRBV20-1
CSARDRRDYYNEQFF
>TRBV7-9
CASSRSGGAAGELFF
>TRBV11-2
CASSLGRYLSLNTEAFF
>TRBV19
CASKVAGAYNEQFF
>TRBV27
CASSHLIAGGVTDTQYF
>TRBV2
CASARTGELFF
>TRBV3-1
CASSHPYPWDGYTF
>TRBV6-2/TRBV6-3
CASGTSQVQETQYF
>TRBV7-9
CASSSTRTGISGNTIYF
>TRBV5-4
CASSLEENIQYF
>TRBV20-1
CSARTVNQPQHF
>TRBV29-1
CSVVPLTTGNTIYF
>TRBV27
CASTPAGRAYYTF
>TRBV2
CASSEGLAGYPQIGEQYF
>TRBV5-6
CASSSPSLYFNYGYTF
>TRBV9
CASSNPGTGGSTDTQYF
>TRBV6-5
CASSYYSSGSYEQYF
>TRBV24-1
CATSDVGRTNTGELFF
>TRBV7-8
CASSSIGGNQPQHF
>TRBV27
CASSLSTPGGANQPQHF
>TRBV7-4
CASSFLASGNEQFF
>TRBV25-1
CASSGGEANYGYTF
>TRBV7-9
CASSHVELVYPDTQYF
>TRBV6-1
CATLGLTGELFF
>TRBV27
CASSPDPRDTEAFF
>TRBV7-9
CASSLGIADTDTQYF
>TRBV27
CASSLFSLSNQPQHF
>TRBV7-9
CASSRRQGGSDTGELFF